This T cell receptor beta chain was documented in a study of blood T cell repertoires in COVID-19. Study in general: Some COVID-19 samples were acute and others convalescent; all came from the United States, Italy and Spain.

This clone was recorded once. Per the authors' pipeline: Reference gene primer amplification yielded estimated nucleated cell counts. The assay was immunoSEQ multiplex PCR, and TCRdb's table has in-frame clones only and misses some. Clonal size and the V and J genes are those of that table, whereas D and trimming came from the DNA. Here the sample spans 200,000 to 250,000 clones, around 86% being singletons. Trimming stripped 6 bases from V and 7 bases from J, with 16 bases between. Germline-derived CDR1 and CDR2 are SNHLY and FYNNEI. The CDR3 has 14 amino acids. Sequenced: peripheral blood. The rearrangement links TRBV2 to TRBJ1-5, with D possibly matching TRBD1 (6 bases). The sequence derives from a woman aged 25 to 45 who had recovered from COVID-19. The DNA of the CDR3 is TGTGCCAGCAGCGCACAGGGATCGGAGCAGCCCCAGCATTTT. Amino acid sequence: CASSAQGSEQPQHF.